What follows is one T cell receptor (beta chain) and its context. Its antigen is not known. Its ends do not fully match the called genes, so a read error is possible. The record originates from a study of T cell repertoires in cytomegalovirus infection. Germline values: CDR1 SGHVT, CDR2 SQSDAQ. The CDR3 is made up of 17 amino acids. TCRdb re-analysed the reads in MiXCR, keeping a single row per CDR3 protein. Of some 700,000 distinct CDR3 sequences detected, about 30% appear once; the ten largest clones hold around a sixth. The genes are TRBV7-4 and TRBJ2-6; TRBD2 matches at 8 bases. The clonotype was recovered from a human donor in good health (CMV status not recorded). Some clones in this sample may be carry-over from other donors' samples. Specimen: cultured PBMCs, collected from culture after CMV antigen stimulation. CDR3 DNA: TGTGACAGCCACCCCGCTAGCGGGCGCTCTGGGGCCAACGTCCTGACTTTC. It encodes CDSHPASGRSGANVLTF.